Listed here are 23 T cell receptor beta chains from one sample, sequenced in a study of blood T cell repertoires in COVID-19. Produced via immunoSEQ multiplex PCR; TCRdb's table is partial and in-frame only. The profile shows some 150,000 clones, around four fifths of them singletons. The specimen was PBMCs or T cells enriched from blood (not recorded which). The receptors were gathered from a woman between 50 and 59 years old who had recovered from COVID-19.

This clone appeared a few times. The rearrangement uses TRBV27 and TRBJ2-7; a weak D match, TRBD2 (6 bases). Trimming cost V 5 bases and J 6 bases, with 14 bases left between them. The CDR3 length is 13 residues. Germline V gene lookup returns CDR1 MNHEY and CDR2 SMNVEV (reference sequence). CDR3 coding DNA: TGTGCCAGCAGTCACTCTAGCGAGGGCGAGCAGTACGTC. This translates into CASSHSSEGEQYV.

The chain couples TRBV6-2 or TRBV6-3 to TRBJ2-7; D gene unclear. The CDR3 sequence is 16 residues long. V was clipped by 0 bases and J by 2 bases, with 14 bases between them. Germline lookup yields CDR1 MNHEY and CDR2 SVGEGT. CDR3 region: CASSYSKNRRAYEQYV. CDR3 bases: TGTGCCAGCAGTTACTCGAAGAATCGCCGGGCCTACGAGCAGTACGTC.

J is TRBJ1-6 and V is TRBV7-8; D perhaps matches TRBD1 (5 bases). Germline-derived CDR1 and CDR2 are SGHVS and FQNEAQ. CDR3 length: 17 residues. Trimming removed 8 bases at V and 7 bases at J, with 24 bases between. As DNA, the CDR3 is TGTGCCAGCTCTTCAGAGGTTTCGACAGTGGGGAATTCACCCCTCCACTTT. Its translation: CASSSEVSTVGNSPLHF.

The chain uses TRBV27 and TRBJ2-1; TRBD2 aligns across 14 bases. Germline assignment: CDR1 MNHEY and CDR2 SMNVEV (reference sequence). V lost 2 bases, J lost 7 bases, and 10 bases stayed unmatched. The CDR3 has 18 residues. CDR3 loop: CASSLRGQRTSGGNEQFF. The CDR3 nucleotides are TGTGCCAGCAGTTTAAGGGGACAGCGGACTAGCGGGGGGAATGAGCAGTTCTTC.

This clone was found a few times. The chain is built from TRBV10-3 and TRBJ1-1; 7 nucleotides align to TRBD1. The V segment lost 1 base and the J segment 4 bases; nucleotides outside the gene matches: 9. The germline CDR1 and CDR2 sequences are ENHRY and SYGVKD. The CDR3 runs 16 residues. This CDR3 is CAISEWWSGGSTEAFF. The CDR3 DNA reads TGTGCCATCAGTGAGTGGTGGTCAGGGGGTAGCACTGAAGCTTTCTTT.

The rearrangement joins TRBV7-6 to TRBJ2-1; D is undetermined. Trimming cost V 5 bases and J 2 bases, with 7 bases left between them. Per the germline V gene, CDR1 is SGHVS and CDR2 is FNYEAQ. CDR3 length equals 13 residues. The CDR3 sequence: CASSTSAYNEQFF. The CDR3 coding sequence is TGTGCCAGCAGCACGTCAGCCTACAATGAGCAGTTCTTC.

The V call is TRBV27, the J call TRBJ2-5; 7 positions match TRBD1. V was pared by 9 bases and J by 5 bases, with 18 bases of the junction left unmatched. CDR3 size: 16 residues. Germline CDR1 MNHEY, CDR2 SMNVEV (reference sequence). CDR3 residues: CARLFRGQLVEETQYF. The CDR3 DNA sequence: TGTGCCAGACTATTTAGGGGACAGTTGGTCGAGGAGACCCAGTACTTC.

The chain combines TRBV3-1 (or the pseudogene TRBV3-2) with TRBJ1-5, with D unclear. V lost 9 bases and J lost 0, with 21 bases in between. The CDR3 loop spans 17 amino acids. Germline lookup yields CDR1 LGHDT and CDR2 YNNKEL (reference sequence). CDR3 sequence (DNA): TGTGCCAGTGCGGGTGGTCCCCCCTCATTTAGCAATCAGCCCCAGCATTTT. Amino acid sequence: CASAGGPPSFSNQPQHF.

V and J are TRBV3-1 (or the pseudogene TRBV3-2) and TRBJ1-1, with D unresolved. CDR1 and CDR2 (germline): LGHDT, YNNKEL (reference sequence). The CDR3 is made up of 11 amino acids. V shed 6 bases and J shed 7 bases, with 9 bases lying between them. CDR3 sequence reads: CASRRGGEAFF. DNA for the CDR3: TGTGCCAGCAGACGCGGCGGTGAAGCTTTCTTT.

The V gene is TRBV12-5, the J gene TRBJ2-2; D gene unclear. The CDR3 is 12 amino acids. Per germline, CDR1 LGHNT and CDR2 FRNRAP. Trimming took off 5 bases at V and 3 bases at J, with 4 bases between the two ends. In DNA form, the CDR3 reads TGTGCTAGTGGTCAGGACACCGGGGAGCTGTTTTTT. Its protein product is CASGQDTGELFF. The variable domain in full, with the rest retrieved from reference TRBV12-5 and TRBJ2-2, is DARVTQTPRHKVTEMGQEVTMRCQPILGHNTVFWYRQTMMQGLELLAYFRNRAPLDDSGMPKDRFSAEMPDATLATLKIQPSEPRDSAVYFCASGQDTGELFFGEGSRLTVL.

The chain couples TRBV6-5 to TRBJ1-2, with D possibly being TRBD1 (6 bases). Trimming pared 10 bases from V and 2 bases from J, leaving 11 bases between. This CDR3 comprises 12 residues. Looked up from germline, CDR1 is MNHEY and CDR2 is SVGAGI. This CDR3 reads CATRQVNYGYTF. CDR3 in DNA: TGTGCCACCCGACAGGTCAACTATGGCTACACCTTC.

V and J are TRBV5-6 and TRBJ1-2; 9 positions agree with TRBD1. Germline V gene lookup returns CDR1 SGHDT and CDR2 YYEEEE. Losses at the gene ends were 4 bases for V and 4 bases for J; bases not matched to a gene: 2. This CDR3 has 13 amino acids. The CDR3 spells CASSPGQGYGYTF. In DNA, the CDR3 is TGTGCCAGCAGCCCGGGACAGGGCTATGGCTACACCTTC.

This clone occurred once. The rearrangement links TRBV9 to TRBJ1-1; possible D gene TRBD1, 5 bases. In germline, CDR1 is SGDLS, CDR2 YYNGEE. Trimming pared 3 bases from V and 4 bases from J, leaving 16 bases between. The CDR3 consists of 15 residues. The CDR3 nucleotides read TGTGCCAGCAGCGCCCGGCACCAGGGATTCACTGAAGCTTTCTTT. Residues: CASSARHQGFTEAFF. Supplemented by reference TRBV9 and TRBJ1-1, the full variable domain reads DSGVTQTPKHLITATGQRVTLRCSPRSGDLSVYWYQQSLDQGLQFLIQYYNGEERAKGNILERFSAQQFPDLHSELNLSSLELGDSALYFCASSARHQGFTEAFFGQGTRLTVV.

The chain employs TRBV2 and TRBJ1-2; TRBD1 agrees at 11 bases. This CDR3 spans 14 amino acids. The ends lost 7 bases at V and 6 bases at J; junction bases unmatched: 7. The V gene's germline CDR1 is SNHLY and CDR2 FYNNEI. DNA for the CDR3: TGTGCCAGCAAAGAGGACAGGGGGCGGAATGGCTACACCTTC. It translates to CASKEDRGRNGYTF.

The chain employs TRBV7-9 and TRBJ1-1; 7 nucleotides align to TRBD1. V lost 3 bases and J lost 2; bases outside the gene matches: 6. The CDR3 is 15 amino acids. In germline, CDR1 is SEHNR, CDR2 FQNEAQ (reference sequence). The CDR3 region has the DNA TGTGCCAGCAGCTTCCAAGGGACAGCTAACACTGAAGCTTTCTTT. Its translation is CASSFQGTANTEAFF.

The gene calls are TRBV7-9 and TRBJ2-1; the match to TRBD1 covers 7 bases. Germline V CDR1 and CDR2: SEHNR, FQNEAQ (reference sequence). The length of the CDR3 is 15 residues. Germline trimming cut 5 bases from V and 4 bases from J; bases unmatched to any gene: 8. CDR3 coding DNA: TGTGCCAGCAGCCGACAGGGACCGGGGTACAATGAGCAGTTCTTC. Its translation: CASSRQGPGYNEQFF.

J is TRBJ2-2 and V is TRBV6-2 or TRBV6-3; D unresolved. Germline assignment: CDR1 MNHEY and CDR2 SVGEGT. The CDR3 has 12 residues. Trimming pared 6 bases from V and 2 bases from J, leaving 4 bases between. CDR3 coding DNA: TGTGCCAGCAGCTTAAACACCGGGGAGCTGTTTTTT. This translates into CASSLNTGELFF.

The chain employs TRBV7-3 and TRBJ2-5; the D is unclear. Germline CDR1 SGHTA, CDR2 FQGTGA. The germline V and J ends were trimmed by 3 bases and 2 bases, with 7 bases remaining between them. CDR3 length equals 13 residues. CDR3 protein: CASSFSFQETQYF. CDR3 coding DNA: TGTGCCAGCAGCTTTTCATTTCAAGAGACCCAGTACTTC.

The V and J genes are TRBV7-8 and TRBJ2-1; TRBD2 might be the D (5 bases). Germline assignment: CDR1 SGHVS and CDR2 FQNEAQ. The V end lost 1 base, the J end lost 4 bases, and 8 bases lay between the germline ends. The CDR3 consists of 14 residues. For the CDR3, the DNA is TGTGCCAGCAGCTTAGTTGAGGGTTACAATGAGCAGTTCTTC. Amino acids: CASSLVEGYNEQFF.

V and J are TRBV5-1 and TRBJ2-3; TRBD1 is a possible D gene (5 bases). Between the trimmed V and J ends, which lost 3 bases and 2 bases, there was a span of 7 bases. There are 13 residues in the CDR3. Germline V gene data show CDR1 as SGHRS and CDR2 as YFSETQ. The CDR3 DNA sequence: TGCGCCAGCAGCTGGGGCGCCACAGATACGCAGTATTTT. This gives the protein CASSWGATDTQYF.

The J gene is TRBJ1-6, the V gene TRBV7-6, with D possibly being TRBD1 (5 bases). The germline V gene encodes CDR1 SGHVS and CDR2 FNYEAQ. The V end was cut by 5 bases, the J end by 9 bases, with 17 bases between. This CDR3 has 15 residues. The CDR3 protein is CASSAGWRGSSPLHF. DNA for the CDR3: TGTGCCAGCAGCGCAGGGTGGAGGGGAAGTTCACCCCTCCACTTT.

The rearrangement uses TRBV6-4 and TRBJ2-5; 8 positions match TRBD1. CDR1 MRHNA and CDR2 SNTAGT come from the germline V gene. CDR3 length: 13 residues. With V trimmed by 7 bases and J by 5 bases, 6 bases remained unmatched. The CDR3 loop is CASNGQGAETQYF. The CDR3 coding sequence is TGTGCCAGCAACGGACAGGGAGCGGAGACCCAGTACTTC.

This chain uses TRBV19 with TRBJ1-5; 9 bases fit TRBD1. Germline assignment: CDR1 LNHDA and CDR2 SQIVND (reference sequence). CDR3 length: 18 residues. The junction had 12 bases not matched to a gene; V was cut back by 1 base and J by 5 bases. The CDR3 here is CASSIGEDRGRLDQPQHF. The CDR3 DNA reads TGTGCCAGTAGTATAGGGGAGGACAGGGGTCGCCTAGATCAGCCCCAGCATTTT.